This TCR beta chain came from a study of blood T cell repertoires in COVID-19. Here immunoSEQ multiplex PCR was the method, and the copy in TCRdb shows in-frame clones only, minus some. The sample has 63,000 or so clones; around 80% are singletons. This CDR3 has 15 amino acids. V was pared by 5 bases and J by 5 bases, with 7 bases of the junction left unmatched. Germline CDR1 SEHNR, CDR2 FQNEAQ (reference sequence). This receptor was obtained from a human donor in a cohort sampled during active COVID-19. Source material: peripheral blood. The chain combines TRBV7-9 with TRBJ2-5; 11 bases match TRBD1. CDR3 region: CASSQGGQGEETQYF. CDR3 nucleotide sequence: TGTGCCAGCAGCCAAGGGGGACAGGGGGAGGAGACCCAGTACTTC.